This TCR beta chain derives from a study of long-term antiretroviral therapy in people with HIV. At the level of the study: The 2015 immediate-ART recommendation was preceded by the earliest samples by about a decade.

They ran version v3.0 of the immunoSEQ assay at survey level. Sequencing aimed at about 35,000-50,000 T-cell genomes per sample. The data were produced by immunoSEQ multiplex PCR, yet TCRdb's version contains in-frame clones alone and is incomplete. The table has roughly 25,000 clones, over 70% seen once; the top ten hold 5.5%. The CDR3 is 15 residues long. Germline CDR1 MGHRA, CDR2 YSYEKL. V trimming: 3 bases; J trimming: 3 bases; junction bases outside the gene matches: 3. As to this clone: The antigen remains undetermined.

General observations from the study: HIV repertoires showed narrower CDR3 length ranges than controls. Diversity went up after ART and still fell short of transplant donor controls.

Sequenced material: unsorted PBMCs, taken 1.1 years before starting antiretroviral therapy. The TCR sequence derives from a woman younger than 45 with HIV. This chain uses TRBV4-1 with TRBJ2-3, with 10 bases identical to TRBD1. CDR3 sequence (DNA): TGCGCCAGCAGCCATGTGGGACAGGGGACAGATACGCAGTATTTT. It yields the protein CASSHVGQGTDTQYF.